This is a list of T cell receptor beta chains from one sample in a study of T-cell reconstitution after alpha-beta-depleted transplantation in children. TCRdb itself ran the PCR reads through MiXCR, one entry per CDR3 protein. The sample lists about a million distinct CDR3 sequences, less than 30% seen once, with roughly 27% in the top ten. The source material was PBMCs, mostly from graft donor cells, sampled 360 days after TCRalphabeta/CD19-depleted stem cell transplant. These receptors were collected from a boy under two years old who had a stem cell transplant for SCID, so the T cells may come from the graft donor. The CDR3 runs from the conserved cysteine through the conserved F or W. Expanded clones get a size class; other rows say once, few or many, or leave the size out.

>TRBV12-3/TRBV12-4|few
CASSLRTSVNTEAFF
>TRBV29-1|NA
CSAPTSGGNSYNEQFF
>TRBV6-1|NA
CASSEPGQGPTYEQYF
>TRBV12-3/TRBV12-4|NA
CASNLLGGDEKLFF
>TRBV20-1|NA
CSTLGLAGSNEQFF
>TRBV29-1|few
CSAPRDRVRADNEQFF
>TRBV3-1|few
CASSPGGGHAAQHF
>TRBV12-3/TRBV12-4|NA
CASSSHRVAGSYNEQFF
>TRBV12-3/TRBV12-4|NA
CASSLANRDNEQFF
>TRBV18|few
CASSPARDNTDTQYF
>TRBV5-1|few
CASILVGNPYNEQFF
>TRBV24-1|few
CATSDPGQSIYNEQFF
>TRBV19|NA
CASSPGLAGVARNEQFF
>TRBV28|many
CASGLFFYEQYF
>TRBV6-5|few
CASSYSMSGAYEQFF
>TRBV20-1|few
CSARLDRSLGYTF
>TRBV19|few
CASTAYSNQPQHF
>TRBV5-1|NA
CASSLPSGTYYEQYF
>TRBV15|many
CATSRAGTQQNYGYTF
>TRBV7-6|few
CASSLSRANEQYF
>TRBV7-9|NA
CASSPGLGDGTQYF
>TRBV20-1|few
CSARTRGRGTYEQYF
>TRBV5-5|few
CASSRSGDTDTQYF
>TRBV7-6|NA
CASSTRPGLPPIETQYF
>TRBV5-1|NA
CASSFNGETQYF
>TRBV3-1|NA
CASSPLRRASGGRNEQFF
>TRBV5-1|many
CASSLEGGGELFF
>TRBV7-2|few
CASSSAPGLAVTDTQYF
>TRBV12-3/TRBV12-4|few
CASSFVGGLSYEQYF
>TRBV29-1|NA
CSGGLAAYNEQFF
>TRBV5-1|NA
CASSLGSGVGELFF
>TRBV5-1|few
CASSLRLAGTDSYEQYF
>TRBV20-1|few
CSARRLAGGRGELFF
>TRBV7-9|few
CASSWTSANTGELFF
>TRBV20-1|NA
CSAIRANTEAFF
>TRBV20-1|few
CSAGRRRVLAAYEQYF
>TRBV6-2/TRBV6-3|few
CASPDRGDQPQHF
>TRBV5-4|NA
CASSSGTRGFYEQYF
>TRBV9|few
CASSHPIRRGLYF
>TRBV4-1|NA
CASSQTSGVTYEQYF
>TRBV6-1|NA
CASSGSGTVSTDTQYF
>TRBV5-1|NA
CASSRAGDTGELFF
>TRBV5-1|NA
CASSLEGQGFRLFF
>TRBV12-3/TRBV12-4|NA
CASSFVQVNQPQHF